A selection of T cell receptor beta chains follows, all from one sample in a study of blood T cells in healthy people across ages. TCRdb called the 5' RACE reads again in MiXCR, with one record for every CDR3 protein. This sample carries 700,000 to 950,000 distinct CDR3 sequences, around 40% of them seen once, and the ten largest clones take 20% to 25%. The source material was blood. The receptors originated from a woman between 55 and 75 years old in good health. The CDR3 runs from the conserved cysteine through the conserved F or W. A D gene is named only where the DNA matches it firmly. Clone size is shown for a subset of rows, as once, few, many or a class of expanded clone.

d_call	cdr3_length	v_call	j_call	clone_size	cdr3_nt	cdr3_aa
TRBD2	16	TRBV20-1	TRBJ2-3	few	TGCAGTGCTAGAGAACTAGCGGGAGGATCCACAGATACGCAGTATTTT	CSARELAGGSTDTQYF
.	15	TRBV6-2/TRBV6-3	TRBJ1-5	.	TGTGCCAGCGGTGGATGGGCTCACCGCAATCAGCCCCAGCATTTT	CASGGWAHRNQPQHF
.	14	TRBV9	TRBJ2-7	few	TGTGCCAGCAGCGTAGACATGGGTACCTACGAGCAGTACTTC	CASSVDMGTYEQYF
.	14	TRBV3-1	TRBJ1-2	.	TGTGCCAGCAGCCCCGTCCCTAGCCCTTATGGCTACACCTTC	CASSPVPSPYGYTF
.	14	TRBV25-1	TRBJ2-7	few	TGTGCCAGCAGTGAGCAGGGTGCCGGCTACGAGCAGTACTTC	CASSEQGAGYEQYF
.	13	TRBV25-1	TRBJ2-7	.	TGTGCCAGCAGTGAATACCCCCACTACGAGCAGTACTTC	CASSEYPHYEQYF
TRBD2	15	TRBV20-1	TRBJ2-7	once	TGCAGTGCATCTAGACTAGCGGGGGTGATCTACGAGCAGTACTTC	CSASRLAGVIYEQYF
.	15	TRBV6-2/TRBV6-3	TRBJ2-1	.	TGTGCCAGCAGTCCCTGGGACGCGGATAGCAATGAGCAGTTCTTC	CASSPWDADSNEQFF
.	16	TRBV5-1	TRBJ1-4	.	TGCGCCAGCAGCCACGCAAGGGGGGGGTCGGATGAAAAACTGTTTTTT	CASSHARGGSDEKLFF
.	11	TRBV20-1	TRBJ1-5	few	TGCAGTGCTAGGGGGGATCAGCCCCAGCATTTT	CSARGDQPQHF
.	14	TRBV20-1	TRBJ2-5	many	TGCAGTGCTGGGGACCCCAGGTTACAAGAGACCCAGTACTTC	CSAGDPRLQETQYF
TRBD2	15	TRBV27	TRBJ2-1	.	TGTGCCAGCAGTCTGGGGAGGGGCGGGGGCAATGAGCAGTTCTTC	CASSLGRGGGNEQFF
TRBD2	17	TRBV7-3	TRBJ2-3	.	TGTGCCAGCAGCTTAAAAGGGACTAGCGTTAGCACAGATACGCAGTATTTT	CASSLKGTSVSTDTQYF
.	15	TRBV7-2	TRBJ1-6	few	TGTGCCAGCAGCCGCGGGACACTCTATAATTCACCCCTCCACTTT	CASSRGTLYNSPLHF